The 19 T cell receptor beta chains presented below share a single source sample, sequenced in a study of T cell responses to AZD1222 COVID-19 vaccine. Assay used: immunoSEQ multiplex PCR; TCRdb lists only in-frame clones, some missing. This sample has 90,000 to 110,000 clones, with approximately 87% found just once. The specimen comprised peripheral blood, sampled 28 days after the second AZD1222 dose. All receptors derive from an adult who received the AZD1222 COVID-19 vaccine.

In DNA, the CDR3 is TGTGCCAGCAGCGGTAGGGACAGGGGAATTGTGGACGAGCAGTACTTC. It is translated as CASSGRDRGIVDEQYF. The genes are TRBV9 and TRBJ2-7, with 10 bases lining up with TRBD1. This CDR3 has 16 residues. With V trimmed by 3 bases and J by 5 bases, 11 bases remained unmatched. Germline V lookup: CDR1 SGDLS, CDR2 YYNGEE.

V and J are TRBV20-1 and TRBJ1-1, with D perhaps matching TRBD1 (6 bases). Germline CDR1 DFQATT, CDR2 SNEGSKA (reference sequence). The V end lost 3 bases, the J end lost 4 bases, and 12 bases lay between the germline ends. The CDR3 sequence is 13 residues long. The CDR3 spells CSASSGAGTEAFF. Written as DNA, the CDR3 is TGCAGTGCTAGTTCGGGGGCGGGCACTGAAGCTTTCTTT.

This clone was counted a few times. This chain uses TRBV9 with TRBJ2-3; 9 bases align to TRBD1. The V gene end was trimmed by 0 bases and the J gene end by 6 bases; junction bases not matched to a gene: 17. The CDR3 spans 19 residues. Germline CDR1 is SGDLS and CDR2 is YYNGEE. The DNA for the CDR3 is TGTGCCAGCAGCGTAGGCCCTCTGGGACAGGGTGTTCCCAGGGATACGCAGTATTTT. It yields the protein CASSVGPLGQGVPRDTQYF. The whole variable domain, remainder taken from reference TRBV9 and TRBJ2-3, is DSGVTQTPKHLITATGQRVTLRCSPRSGDLSVYWYQQSLDQGLQFLIQYYNGEERAKGNILERFSAQQFPDLHSELNLSSLELGDSALYFCASSVGPLGQGVPRDTQYFGPGTRLTVL.

The chain has TRBV4-3 and TRBJ1-1, with a possible D match to TRBD1 (5 bases). The germline V gene has CDR1 LGHNA and CDR2 YSLEER. V lost 2 bases to trimming and J lost 4 bases, with 11 bases between them. The CDR3 has 14 residues. In nucleotides, the CDR3 is TGCGCCAGCAGCCAATCTCAGAGGGGCACTGAAGCTTTCTTT. Protein sequence: CASSQSQRGTEAFF.

The CDR3: CASSFYRGVSYEQYF. DNA for the CDR3: TGTGCCAGCAGCTTCTACCGGGGGGTCTCCTACGAGCAGTACTTC. V is TRBV5-4 and J is TRBJ2-7, with 7 bases matching TRBD2. J gave up 0 bases and V 2 bases, and 5 bases lay outside the gene matches. CDR1 is SGHNT and CDR2 is YYREEE in the germline V gene (reference sequence). CDR3 length: 15 residues.

J is TRBJ2-2 and V is TRBV15; 12 bases are a match to TRBD2. The ends lost 6 bases at V and 2 bases at J; junction bases unmatched: 10. The CDR3 covers 18 residues. Germline CDR1 LNHNV, CDR2 YYDKDF (reference sequence). The CDR3 region has the DNA TGTGCCACCAGGGCGAGACTAGCGGGGGCCCCTAACACCGGGGAGCTGTTTTTT. It specifies CATRARLAGAPNTGELFF.

The genes are TRBV5-1 and TRBJ1-6; TRBD1 matches 10 bases. CDR3 size: 14 residues. V lost 5 bases and J lost 7; bases outside the gene matches: 3. Germline loops: CDR1 SGHRS, CDR2 YFSETQ. CDR3 in amino acids: CASRTGGVNSPLHF. The CDR3 region has the DNA TGCGCCAGCAGGACAGGGGGCGTAAATTCACCCCTCCACTTT.

V usage is TRBV13 and J usage is TRBJ1-2; 7 bases fit TRBD1. V lost 5 bases and J lost 3; bases outside the gene matches: 6. Germline V gene lookup returns CDR1 PRHDT and CDR2 FYEKMQ (reference sequence). This CDR3 spans 14 amino acids. CDR3 in amino acids: CASSPGGTDYGYTF. In DNA, the CDR3 is TGTGCCAGCAGCCCAGGGGGGACAGACTATGGCTACACCTTC.

The gene calls are TRBV6-4 and TRBJ2-5; no clear D. V was clipped by 6 bases and J by 2 bases, with 7 bases between them. CDR1 and CDR2 from the germline V gene are MRHNA and SNTAGT. The CDR3 sequence is 12 residues long. CDR3 loop: CASRSDQETQYF. Here the CDR3 DNA reads TGTGCCAGCAGATCCGATCAAGAGACCCAGTACTTC.

The chain is built from TRBV30 and TRBJ1-2, with D uncertain. The CDR3 is 13 amino acids. Looked up from germline, CDR1 is GTSNPN and CDR2 is SVGIG (reference sequence). Between the trimmed V and J ends, which lost 4 bases and 0 bases, there was a span of 9 bases. In nucleotides, the CDR3 is TGTGCCTGGACAGCCACAGCTAACTATGGCTACACCTTC. It is translated as CAWTATANYGYTF.

The chain recombines TRBV10-3 with TRBJ2-5; the match to TRBD1 covers 10 bases. This CDR3 is 16 amino acids long. J was trimmed by 5 bases and V by 5 bases; bases with no gene match: 11. The V gene's germline CDR1 is ENHRY and CDR2 SYGVKD. The CDR3 loop reads CAISLSRQGADETQYF. The CDR3 nucleotides read TGTGCCATCAGTCTCTCCCGACAGGGGGCGGATGAGACCCAGTACTTC.

The chain carries TRBV9 and TRBJ1-6; no clear D. Per germline, CDR1 SGDLS and CDR2 YYNGEE. V was clipped by 4 bases and J by 13 bases, with 9 bases between them. CDR3 size: 11 residues. The CDR3 bases are TGTGCCAGCAGCCTCCCTGGGCCCCTCCACTTT. Translation: CASSLPGPLHF.

V gene TRBV28 combines with J gene TRBJ1-5; D unclear. The CDR3 spans 16 residues. CDR1 is MDHEN, CDR2 SYDVKM, per germline. Trimming removed 5 bases from V and 0 bases from J, with 14 bases in between. The CDR3 sequence: CASSAHRAASNQPQHF. The DNA of the CDR3 is TGTGCCAGCAGTGCTCACAGAGCAGCTAGCAATCAGCCCCAGCATTTT.

This chain connects TRBV11-2 to TRBJ2-3; 8 bases line up with TRBD2. This CDR3 is built from 16 residues. CDR1 SGHAT and CDR2 FQNNGV come from the germline V gene. The V gene end was trimmed by 5 bases and the J gene end by 2 bases; junction bases not matched to a gene: 9. The CDR3, as DNA: TGTGCCAGCAGCCAGTCACTAGCGGCGGACACAGATACGCAGTATTTT. Protein product: CASSQSLAADTDTQYF.

In its sample, this clone was seen a few times. In DNA, the CDR3 is TGCAGCGCCCCAGGGGCTAACGGTGAGCAGTTCTTC. Its protein is CSAPGANGEQFF. The chain combines TRBV29-1 with TRBJ2-1; D is possibly TRBD1 (6 bases). Germline V gene lookup returns CDR1 SQVTM and CDR2 ANQGSEA. Trimming pared 7 bases from V and 9 bases from J, leaving 16 bases between. This CDR3 region has 12 residues.

The V and J genes are TRBV3-1 (or the pseudogene TRBV3-2) and TRBJ1-1; 7 bases match TRBD1. This CDR3 is 15 amino acids long. CDR1 LGHDT and CDR2 YNNKEL come from the germline V gene (reference sequence). Trimming cost V 0 bases and J 5 bases; bases outside gene matches: 6. The CDR3 here is CASSQDVQGKTEAFF. The CDR3 DNA reads as TGTGCCAGCAGCCAAGATGTACAGGGGAAAACTGAAGCTTTCTTT.

The V and J genes are TRBV19 and TRBJ1-5; D perhaps matches TRBD1 (6 bases). V dropped 3 bases and J dropped 0 bases, with 9 bases sitting between them. This CDR3 has 15 residues. Germline lookup yields CDR1 LNHDA and CDR2 SQIVND (reference sequence). CDR3 sequence: CASSIRDNSNQPQHF. The CDR3, as DNA: TGTGCCAGTAGTATCCGGGACAATAGCAATCAGCCCCAGCATTTT.

This clone was picked up one time. The chain joins TRBV9 to TRBJ2-1; TRBD2 matches 10 bases. This CDR3 region has 17 residues. V shed 4 bases and J 5 bases; nucleotides not matched to a gene: 12. Germline loops: CDR1 SGDLS, CDR2 YYNGEE. The CDR3 nucleotides are TGTGCCAGCAGCCCTCACCAGGGGACTAGCGTTAACAATGAGCAGTTCTTC. Translated, it gives CASSPHQGTSVNNEQFF.

The chain has TRBV29-1 and TRBJ1-5, with D possibly TRBD1 on 5 matching bases. Germline V CDR1 and CDR2: SQVTM, ANQGSEA. The CDR3 length is 14 residues. Trimming removed 4 bases from V and 3 bases from J, with 13 bases in between. The CDR3 region is CSVGGGTSNQPQHF. The CDR3, as DNA: TGCAGCGTTGGAGGAGGGACTTCCAATCAGCCCCAGCATTTT. Combining the CDR3 with reference TRBV29-1 and TRBJ1-5 gives the whole variable domain SAVISQKPSRDICQRGTSLTIQCQVDSQVTMMFWYRQQPGQSLTLIATANQGSEATYESGFVIDKFPISRPNLTFSTLTVSNMSPEDSSIYLCSVGGGTSNQPQHFGDGTRLSIL.